The clone carrying this T cell receptor beta chain turned up a few times. Its antigen is not known. UMIs and sample barcodes were carried by the TCR alpha and TCR beta cDNA libraries that 5'RACE produced using constant-segment primers. One entry per CDR3 protein results from TCRdb running MiXCR on the 5' RACE reads. The sample includes about 290,000 distinct CDR3 sequences, 15% to 20% of them seen just once. The data derive from a study of T-cell memory formation after mild COVID-19. In the study overall: Clusters of TCRs were largely donor specific.

Study findings and constraints: A second wave of clones peaked on day 37, and their SARS-CoV-2 specificity went unconfirmed. Some responding clones appeared in pre-infection memory, suggesting cross-reactive memory joined.

J was trimmed by 5 bases and V by 5 bases; bases with no gene match: 7. This CDR3 comprises 15 residues. Germline CDR1 reads SGHTA; CDR2 reads FQGNSA. The chain carries TRBV7-2 and TRBJ2-5; 11 bases are shared with TRBD1. Sequencing used PBMCs or a T cell subset sorted from them (not recorded which). This TCR derives from a man aged 18 to 30 who had mild COVID-19 (a few samples of this study predate the infection). Cell type and time point are not known. The CDR3 DNA reads as TGTGCCAGCAGCGTAGGACAGGGGGCTTGGGAGACCCAGTACTTC. This translates into CASSVGQGAWETQYF.